This T cell receptor (beta chain) was recorded in a study of tumor and adjacent non-tumor tissue in lung cancer. Study in general: Aged about 30 to 85 years, patients included 10 men and 4 to 6 women with stage I to III disease. Study findings and constraints: Compared with tumor, normal lung showed significantly lower TCR diversity. Top 100 clones took a larger repertoire share in normal lung. Tumor TCR diversity, when higher, was linked to shorter survival.

RNA was extracted from bulk tissue without any cell sorting. The normal lung tissue was taken more than 3 cm from the tumor edge. Details on this clonotype: Its specificity is not known.

TCRbeta libraries were built with three rounds of nested PCR, modified from ARM-PCR. TCRdb itself ran the multiplex PCR reads through MiXCR, one entry per CDR3 protein. The data contain around 75,000 distinct CDR3 sequences, around 65% of them singletons. CDR3 length: 15 amino acids. Losses at the gene ends were 3 bases for V and 7 bases for J; bases not matched to a gene: 14. CDR1 is DFQATT and CDR2 is SNEGSKA in the germline V gene (reference sequence). This chain uses TRBV20-1 with TRBJ2-7, with TRBD2 matching 8 bases. The material sequenced was distant non-tumor lung tissue. The receptor comes from a woman between 45 and 65 years old with non-small cell lung cancer. The CDR3: CSARDISGNIYEQYF. CDR3 in DNA: TGCAGTGCTAGGGACATTAGCGGGAACATCTATGAGCAGTACTTC.